The rows below give T cell receptor beta chains drawn from one sample of a study of cytomegalovirus exposure and HLA in healthy donors. Some clones are missing from TCRdb's copy, which holds only in-frame ones; the method was immunoSEQ multiplex PCR. The data show about 150,000 clones, about 74% seen once. The sample consisted of PBMCs. These receptors originate from a woman aged 40 to 50 in good health and CMV-seronegative. CDR3s include the opening cysteine and the closing phenylalanine or tryptophan. D genes are given only for firm matches. For some rows the clone size is stated as once, few or many, or as a class when expanded; others skip it.

D gene | clone size | J gene | V gene | CDR3 protein | CDR3 DNA
- | few | TRBJ1-5 | TRBV7-8 | CASSLAGSGHPNQPQHF | TGTGCCAGCAGCTTAGCGGGGTCAGGGCATCCGAATCAGCCCCAGCATTTT
- | - | TRBJ2-2 | TRBV6-4 | CASSRGPSTGELFF | TGTGCCAGCTCAAGAGGGCCGTCCACCGGGGAGCTGTTTTTT
TRBD1 | few | TRBJ1-5 | TRBV2 | CATDDREGNQPQHF | TGTGCCACCGACGACAGGGAGGGCAATCAGCCCCAGCATTTT
- | - | TRBJ2-7 | TRBV6-1 | CASSQQAASYEQYF | TGTGCCAGCAGTCAACAGGCCGCCTCCTACGAGCAGTACTTC
TRBD1 | - | TRBJ2-3 | TRBV11-3 | CASSSDGQGTTDTQYF | TGTGCCAGCAGCTCGGACGGACAGGGAACCACAGATACGCAGTATTTT
- | - | TRBJ1-2 | TRBV5-1 | CASSPLEVNYGYTF | TGCGCCAGCTCTCCTTTGGAGGTTAACTATGGCTACACCTTC
TRBD1 | - | TRBJ2-1 | TRBV10-3 | CAISAGGNEQFF | TGTGCCATCAGTGCAGGGGGCAATGAGCAGTTCTTC
TRBD1 | - | TRBJ1-1 | TRBV7-9 | CASSLARTGNTEAFF | TGTGCCAGCAGCTTAGCTCGGACAGGGAACACTGAAGCTTTCTTT
TRBD1 | - | TRBJ1-3 | TRBV6-1 | CASSERESGGGYTIYF | TGTGCCAGCAGTGAAAGGGAATCAGGGGGCGGATACACCATATATTTT
TRBD1 | - | TRBJ1-6 | TRBV7-8 | CASSSGGPGGYGSPLHF | TGTGCCAGCAGCTCAGGAGGGCCAGGGGGCTATGGGTCACCCCTCCACTTT
- | - | TRBJ2-3 | TRBV18 | CASSPRVLTDTQYF | TGTGCCAGCTCACCCAGGGTCCTCACAGATACGCAGTATTTT
TRBD1 | - | TRBJ1-6 | TRBV13 | CASSFSVNRGNSPLHF | TGTGCCAGCAGCTTTTCTGTCAACAGGGGTAATTCACCCCTCCACTTT
- | - | TRBJ2-7 | TRBV21-1 | CASSKRLAGVSYEQYF | TGTGCCAGCAGCAAAAGACTAGCGGGCGTCTCCTACGAGCAGTACTTC
- | - | TRBJ1-1 | TRBV4-1 | CASSQDRSGARTEAFF | TGCGCCAGCAGCCAAGATCGGAGTGGGGCGAGGACTGAAGCTTTCTTT
- | - | TRBJ2-6 | TRBV5-4 | CASSGNSGANVLTF | TGTGCCAGCTCGGGGAACTCTGGGGCCAACGTCCTGACTTTC
- | once | TRBJ2-7 | TRBV9 | CASSVSFSYEQYF | TGTGCCAGCAGCGTGTCGTTTTCCTACGAGCAGTACTTC
TRBD2 | - | TRBJ2-7 | TRBV27 | CASRRTSGTSYEQYF | TGTGCCAGCCGGCGGACTAGCGGGACCTCCTACGAGCAGTACTTC
TRBD1 | - | TRBJ2-6 | TRBV5-4 | CASSLQQGVHSGANVLTF | TGTGCCAGCAGCTTGCAACAGGGGGTTCACTCTGGGGCCAACGTCCTGACTTTC
- | few | TRBJ1-1 | TRBV19 | CASSVGGITEAFF | TGTGCCAGTAGTGTGGGAGGGATCACTGAAGCTTTCTTT
TRBD1 | - | TRBJ2-5 | TRBV13 | CASSPGTGVGETQYF | TGTGCCAGCAGCCCCGGGACAGGGGTTGGGGAGACCCAGTACTTC
- | - | TRBJ1-4 | TRBV5-5 | CASSLPQGNLFF | TGTGCCAGCAGCTTGCCACAGGGTAACCTGTTTTTT
TRBD1 | once | TRBJ1-2 | TRBV28 | CASSATGDRGYTF | TGTGCCAGCAGTGCTACAGGGGACAGGGGCTACACCTTC
TRBD1 | once | TRBJ2-7 | TRBV7-9 | CASSSPRDRGDEQYF | TGTGCCAGCAGCTCACCCCGGGACAGGGGCGACGAGCAGTACTTC
- | - | TRBJ2-3 | TRBV19 | CASTSTDTQYF | TGTGCCAGTACCTCGACAGATACGCAGTATTTT
- | - | TRBJ1-1 | TRBV10-3 | CAISDSAEAFF | TGTGCCATCAGTGATAGCGCTGAAGCTTTCTTT
- | - | TRBJ1-1 | TRBV5-4 | CASSPAGYTEAFF | TGTGCCAGCAGCCCGGCGGGGTACACTGAAGCTTTCTTT
- | - | TRBJ2-7 | TRBV20-1 | CSARRQYEQYF | TGCAGTGCTAGACGTCAGTACGAGCAGTACTTC
- | once | TRBJ2-1 | TRBV9 | CASSVAEGRNEQFF | TGTGCCAGCAGCGTAGCGGAGGGTCGGAATGAGCAGTTCTTC
- | - | TRBJ2-5 | TRBV19 | CASSALTGWEETQYF | TGTGCCAGTAGTGCCCTAACAGGTTGGGAAGAGACCCAGTACTTC
TRBD1 | once | TRBJ2-7 | TRBV5-4 | CASSPGQGGYEQYF | TGTGCCAGCAGCCCGGGACAGGGGGGGTACGAGCAGTACTTC
- | - | TRBJ2-1 | TRBV12-2 | CASRLDEASGSVAYNEQFF | TGTGCAAGTCGCTTGGACGAGGCTAGCGGGAGCGTCGCCTACAATGAGCAGTTCTTC
TRBD2 | - | TRBJ2-7 | TRBV7-8 | CASSLGLARGYEQYF | TGTGCCAGCAGCCTAGGACTAGCCCGGGGTTACGAGCAGTACTTC
TRBD1 | - | TRBJ1-4 | TRBV5-4 | CASSSRQGSTNEKLFF | TGTGCCAGCAGTTCAAGACAGGGCTCAACTAATGAAAAACTGTTTTTT
TRBD1 | - | TRBJ2-7 | TRBV7-8 | CASSPDRGEQYF | TGTGCCAGCAGCCCGGACAGGGGGGAGCAGTACTTC
TRBD1 | few | TRBJ2-7 | TRBV6-1 | CASSAIGQGGSYEQYF | TGTGCCAGCAGTGCAATTGGACAGGGAGGTTCCTACGAGCAGTACTTC
TRBD1 | - | TRBJ2-1 | TRBV4-2 | CASSQEGQGGEQFF | TGTGCCAGCAGCCAAGAAGGACAGGGCGGTGAGCAGTTCTTC
- | - | TRBJ2-3 | TRBV16 | CASSQLRDNTDTQYF | TGTGCCAGCAGCCAACTCCGGGACAACACAGATACGCAGTATTTT
- | once | TRBJ1-1 | TRBV30 | CAWGKISGVNTEAFF | TGTGCCTGGGGAAAGATCTCGGGGGTGAACACTGAAGCTTTCTTT
- | once | TRBJ2-5 | TRBV18 | CASSPPSLGETQYF | TGTGCCAGCTCACCCCCTTCACTCGGAGAGACCCAGTACTTC
- | - | TRBJ2-1 | TRBV5-1 | CASSLGGSEDEQFF | TGCGCCAGCAGCTTGGGGGGCAGTGAGGATGAGCAGTTCTTC
TRBD2 | - | TRBJ2-7 | TRBV6-5 | CASTKTSGSSYEQYF | TGTGCCAGCACCAAGACTAGCGGGAGCTCCTACGAGCAGTACTTC
- | - | TRBJ2-7 | TRBV27 | CASTLTSRSSYEQYF | TGTGCCAGCACCCTTACTAGCAGAAGCTCCTACGAGCAGTACTTC
TRBD2 | - | TRBJ2-7 | TRBV7-9 | CASSAGLAGTYEQYF | TGTGCCAGCAGCGCGGGACTAGCGGGGACCTACGAGCAGTACTTC
- | few | TRBJ2-5 | TRBV6-6 | CASRGSGETQYF | TGTGCCAGCAGGGGGTCGGGGGAGACCCAGTACTTC
TRBD1 | - | TRBJ1-2 | TRBV4-2 | CASSARQGLFYGYTF | TGTGCCAGCAGCGCCCGACAGGGTCTCTTCTATGGCTACACCTTC
TRBD1 | - | TRBJ1-2 | TRBV29-1 | CSVVGQGGPQGGYTF | TGCAGCGTTGTCGGACAGGGGGGACCCCAAGGAGGCTACACCTTC
TRBD1 | - | TRBJ2-3 | TRBV25-1 | CASRKDRGLTDTQYF | TGTGCCAGCAGGAAGGACAGGGGATTGACAGATACGCAGTATTTT
TRBD1 | - | TRBJ1-1 | TRBV19 | CASSIQGGGNTEAFF | TGTGCCAGTAGTATCCAGGGGGGAGGGAACACTGAAGCTTTCTTT
- | few | TRBJ1-5 | TRBV5-5 | CASSLQAGGNQPQHF | TGTGCCAGCAGCTTGCAGGCAGGGGGCAATCAGCCCCAGCATTTT
- | - | TRBJ1-1 | TRBV7-9 | CASSLVQPNTEAFF | TGTGCCAGCAGCTTAGTACAGCCAAACACTGAAGCTTTCTTT
- | - | TRBJ2-5 | TRBV19 | CASSIDRRSLQETQYF | TGTGCCAGTAGTATAGACAGGCGATCCCTACAAGAGACCCAGTACTTC
- | - | TRBJ2-1 | TRBV19 | CASTQRSYNEQFF | TGTGCCAGTACCCAGCGCTCCTACAATGAGCAGTTCTTC
- | - | TRBJ2-5 | TRBV2 | CASRETVQETQYF | TGTGCCAGCAGGGAAACAGTACAAGAGACCCAGTACTTC
- | - | TRBJ2-3 | TRBV2 | CASSSPGRTDTQYF | TGTGCCAGCAGTTCCCCAGGGCGCACAGATACGCAGTATTTT